These 12 T cell receptor beta chains originate from one sample sequenced in a study of blood T cell repertoires in COVID-19. The repertoire was sequenced with immunoSEQ multiplex PCR; TCRdb's copy has only in-frame clones and lacks some. The data hold approximately 90,000 clones, with about 83% observed a single time. Sequenced input: peripheral blood. These receptors were collected from a human donor in a cohort sampled during active COVID-19.

The chain links TRBV7-2 to TRBJ2-7; 8 bases fit TRBD2. This CDR3 spans 15 amino acids. The junction had 10 bases not matched to a gene; V was cut back by 7 bases and J by 2 bases. Germline V CDR1 and CDR2: SGHTA, FQGNSA. For the CDR3, the DNA is TGTGCCAGCACCCAATCCGGGACTAGGACCTACGAGCAGTACTTC. This translates into CASTQSGTRTYEQYF.

The rearrangement links TRBV20-1 to TRBJ2-1; TRBD1 matches at 10 bases. With 3 bases clipped from V and 7 bases from J, the junction kept 18 bases outside the gene matches. Germline V gives CDR1 DFQATT, CDR2 SNEGSKA (reference sequence). The CDR3 consists of 18 residues. The CDR3 DNA reads as TGCAGTGCTAGTGGGGACAGGGGTGGTAGTTCATATGTGAATGAGCAGTTCTTC. Its translation is CSASGDRGGSSYVNEQFF.

This chain connects TRBV6-1 to TRBJ2-7; D is possibly TRBD1 (6 bases). The CDR3 runs to 16 residues. In germline, CDR1 is MNHNS, CDR2 SASEGT. V was cut by 3 bases and J by 0 bases, with 15 bases left in between. CDR3 residues: CASSDETGSGSYEQYF. The CDR3 DNA reads TGTGCCAGCAGTGATGAAACAGGGAGCGGCTCCTACGAGCAGTACTTC.

CDR3 loop: CASSYTGVGEQFF. The CDR3 DNA reads as TGTGCCAGCAGCTACACAGGCGTAGGTGAGCAGTTCTTC. The J gene is TRBJ2-1, the V gene TRBV7-2, with a tentative D call TRBD1 (5 bases). The V gene lost 4 bases and the J gene lost 9 bases, with 13 bases spanning the gap. CDR3 length: 13 amino acids. CDR1 is SGHTA, CDR2 FQGNSA, per germline.

This chain connects TRBV28 to TRBJ2-7; D is perhaps TRBD2 (6 bases). Germline V CDR1 and CDR2: MDHEN, SYDVKM. The ends were cut back, 2 bases at V and 7 bases at J, with 15 bases in the middle. The CDR3 loop spans 14 amino acids. In DNA, the CDR3 is TGTGCCAGCAGTTTACTCTTGGCCGGAGGGGAGCAGTACTTC. This gives the protein CASSLLLAGGEQYF.

The chain recombines TRBV2 with TRBJ2-2; 8 positions match TRBD1. This CDR3 has 15 residues. Germline CDR1 SNHLY, CDR2 FYNNEI. V shed 6 bases and J 1 base; nucleotides not matched to a gene: 4. This chain's CDR3 is CASSGDRMNTGELFF. CDR3 coding DNA: TGTGCCAGCAGCGGGGACAGGATGAACACCGGGGAGCTGTTTTTT.

This clone has only a few counts. The chain recombines TRBV7-9 with TRBJ1-2; D gene ambiguous. With 0 bases removed from V and 3 bases from J, the gap between germline ends came to 8 bases. The CDR3 totals 14 residues. Germline CDR1 is SEHNR and CDR2 is FQNEAQ (reference sequence). The CDR3 protein is CASSLAAGYYGYTF. The CDR3 DNA sequence: TGTGCCAGCAGCTTAGCTGCAGGCTACTATGGCTACACCTTC.

The J gene is TRBJ2-2, the V gene TRBV30, with TRBD2 identical over 7 bases. Trimming took 3 bases from V and 2 from J; bases not matched to a gene: 6. CDR1 GTSNPN and CDR2 SVGIG come from the germline V gene (reference sequence). This CDR3 region has 15 residues. The CDR3: CAWSTGTINTGELFF. As DNA, the CDR3 is TGTGCCTGGAGCACCGGGACTATAAACACCGGGGAGCTGTTTTTT.

The rearrangement links TRBV6-5 to TRBJ2-7, with D possibly matching TRBD2 (6 bases). Germline CDR1 MNHEY, CDR2 SVGAGI. V lost 6 bases, J lost 7 bases, and 19 bases lay in between. The CDR3 is 14 amino acids. The DNA for the CDR3 is TGTGCCAGCAGCGGTGGCGGAGGGGCTCGGGAGCAGTACTTC. This codes for CASSGGGGAREQYF.

This chain connects TRBV7-9 to TRBJ2-3; D is possibly TRBD1 or TRBD2 (5 bases each). Trimming shortened V by 5 bases and J by 5 bases, and 20 bases separated the two germline ends. CDR1 and CDR2 (germline): SEHNR, FQNEAQ (reference sequence). The CDR3 runs to 16 residues. CDR3 sequence (DNA): TGTGCCAGCAGCCTAGAGGGGCGGCCATGGGAAGATACGCAGTATTTT. Protein: CASSLEGRPWEDTQYF.

CDR3 DNA: TGTGCCAGCAGTTACACCACCGGGACTAGCGTTTACGAGCAGTACTTC. It codes for CASSYTTGTSVYEQYF. This sequence joins TRBV6-5 and TRBJ2-7; the match to TRBD2 covers 10 bases. Trimming at V came to 2 bases and at J to 4 bases, leaving 8 bases not matched to a gene. Germline CDR1 MNHEY, CDR2 SVGAGI. The CDR3 contains 16 residues.

CDR3 protein: CASTSVRGTEAFF. In DNA, the CDR3 is TGTGCCAGCACCTCCGTTAGGGGAACTGAAGCTTTCTTT. The chain carries TRBV7-2 and TRBJ1-1; possibly TRBD1 for D (5 bases). V was cut by 7 bases and J by 5 bases, with 14 bases left in between. The CDR3 has 13 amino acids. Germline CDR1 reads SGHTA; CDR2 reads FQGNSA.